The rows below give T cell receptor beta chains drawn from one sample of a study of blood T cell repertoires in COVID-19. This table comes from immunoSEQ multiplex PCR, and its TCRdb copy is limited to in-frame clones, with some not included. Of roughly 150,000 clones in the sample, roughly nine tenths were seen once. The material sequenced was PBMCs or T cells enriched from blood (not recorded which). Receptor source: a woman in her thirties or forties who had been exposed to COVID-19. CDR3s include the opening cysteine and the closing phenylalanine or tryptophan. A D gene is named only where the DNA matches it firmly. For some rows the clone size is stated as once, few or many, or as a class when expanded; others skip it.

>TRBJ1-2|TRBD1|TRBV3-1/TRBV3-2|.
TGTGCCAGCAGTCGTACTCGGGACAGCTCTAACTATGGCTACACCTTC
CASSRTRDSSNYGYTF
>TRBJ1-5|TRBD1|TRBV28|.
TGTGCCAGCAGAGCCGGGACAGGGGATCAGCCCCAGCATTTT
CASRAGTGDQPQHF
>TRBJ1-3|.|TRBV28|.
TGTGCCAGCAGTTTTGTCAGGGGCTCTGGAAACACCATATATTTT
CASSFVRGSGNTIYF
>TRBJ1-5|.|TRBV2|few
TGTGCCAGCAGCGTCCAACCGACAGGCCTCAATCAGCCCCAGCATTTT
CASSVQPTGLNQPQHF
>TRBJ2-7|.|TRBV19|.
TGTGCCAGTAGTATGAGTTTAAACTCCTACGAGCAGTACTTC
CASSMSLNSYEQYF
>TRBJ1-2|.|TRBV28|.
TGTGCCAGCAGTTTATCAGGCTATGGCTACACCTTC
CASSLSGYGYTF
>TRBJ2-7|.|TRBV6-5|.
TGTGCCAGCAGAACCGGGACAAGAAACTACGAGCAGTACTTC
CASRTGTRNYEQYF
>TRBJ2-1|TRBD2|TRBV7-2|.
TGTGCCAGCAGCCGGGGCGGGGGTTTCCTCGGGGATGAGCAGTTCTTC
CASSRGGGFLGDEQFF
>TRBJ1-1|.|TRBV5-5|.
TGTGCCAGCAGCTTTTGGGGCGCTAACACTGAAGCTTTCTTT
CASSFWGANTEAFF
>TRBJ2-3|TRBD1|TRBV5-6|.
TGTGCCAGCAGCTGGGGGGGACAGGGAGGCACAGATACGCAGTATTTT
CASSWGGQGGTDTQYF
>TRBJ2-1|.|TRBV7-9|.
TGTGCCAGCAGCCCGTCCTATGAGCAGTTCTTC
CASSPSYEQFF
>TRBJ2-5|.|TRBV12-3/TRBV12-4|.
TGTGCCAGCCGGGACTTTCAAGAGACCCAGTACTTC
CASRDFQETQYF
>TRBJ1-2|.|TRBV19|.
TGTGCCAGTAGTATGGGAGACTATGGCTACACCTTC
CASSMGDYGYTF
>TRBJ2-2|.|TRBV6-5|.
TGTGCCAGCAGGATGGGGCCAACTGGGGAGCTGTTTTTT
CASRMGPTGELFF
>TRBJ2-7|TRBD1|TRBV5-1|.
TGCGCCAGCAGCTTGACCCCTGGACAGGGGCAAGTCCTACGAGAGCAGTACTTC
CASSLTPGQGQVLREQYF
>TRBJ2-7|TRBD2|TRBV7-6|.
TGTGCCAGCAGCTTAGTAGCGGGGGGGCCGGGCGAGCAGTACTTC
CASSLVAGGPGEQYF
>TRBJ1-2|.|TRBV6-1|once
TGTGCCAGCAGTGGCCGCGGGAGCGCGGCGGGCTATGGCTACACCTTC
CASSGRGSAAGYGYTF
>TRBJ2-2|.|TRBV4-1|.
TGCGCCAGCAGCCAAGGGGCCGACAGCACCGGGGAGCTGTTTTTT
CASSQGADSTGELFF
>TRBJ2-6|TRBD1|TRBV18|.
TGTGCCAGCTCAAACGACAGGGTTGGGGCCAACGTCCTGACTTTC
CASSNDRVGANVLTF
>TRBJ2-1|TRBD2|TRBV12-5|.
TGTGCTAGTGGTTTGACCCTAGCGGCCCAGTTCTTC
CASGLTLAAQFF
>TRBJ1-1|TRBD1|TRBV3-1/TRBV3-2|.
TGTGCCAGCAGCCAATACAACAGGGGGGCGAACACTGAAGCTTTCTTT
CASSQYNRGANTEAFF
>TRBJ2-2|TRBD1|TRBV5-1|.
TGCGCCAGCGGTTGGACAGGAGGCACCGGGGAGCTGTTTTTT
CASGWTGGTGELFF
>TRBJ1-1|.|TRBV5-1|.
TGCGCCAGCAGCTTGAGTACAGGATTGAACACTGAAGCTTTCTTT
CASSLSTGLNTEAFF
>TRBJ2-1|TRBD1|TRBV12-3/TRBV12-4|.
TGTGCCAGCAGTTTGAGGGACAGGGTCGAATTCTTC
CASSLRDRVEFF
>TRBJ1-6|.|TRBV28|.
TGTGCCAGCAGTTCCCCCGGCTCCTATAATTCACCCCTCCACTTT
CASSSPGSYNSPLHF
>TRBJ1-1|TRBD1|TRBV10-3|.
TGTGCCATCAGCCCCGGGACAGGTGTGCCCACTGAAGCTTTCTTT
CAISPGTGVPTEAFF
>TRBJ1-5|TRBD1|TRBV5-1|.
TGCGCCAGCAGGGCCGGGACAGGGTCAAAACAGCCCCAGCATTTT
CASRAGTGSKQPQHF
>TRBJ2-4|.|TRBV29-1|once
TGCAGCGTTGTGAGGCAGGGAACCAAAAACATTCAGTACTTC
CSVVRQGTKNIQYF
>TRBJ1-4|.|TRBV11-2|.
TGTGCCAGCAGCTCGCCAGGAAATTGGGGGGGGCTTGAAAAACTGTTTTTT
CASSSPGNWGGLEKLFF
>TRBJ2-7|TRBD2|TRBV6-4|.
TGTGCCAGCAGTGACTCACAGGGACTAGAAGGGTGCGAGCAGTACTTC
CASSDSQGLEGCEQYF
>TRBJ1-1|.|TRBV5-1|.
TGCGCCAGCAGCGTGAGGGAGGCAAACACTGAAGCTTTCTTT
CASSVREANTEAFF
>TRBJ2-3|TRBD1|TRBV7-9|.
TGTGCCAGCAGTTTCGGAGCGACAGGGGGCGATACGCAGTATTTT
CASSFGATGGDTQYF
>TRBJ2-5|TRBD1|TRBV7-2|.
TGTGCCAGCGGCGGACAGGGCCCAGAGACCCAGTACTTC
CASGGQGPETQYF
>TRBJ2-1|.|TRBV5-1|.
TGCGCCAGCAGCTTTAGCGCGGCCGGCAATGAGCAGTTCTTC
CASSFSAAGNEQFF
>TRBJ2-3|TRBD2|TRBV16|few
TGTGCCAGCAGCCAATCCGGCGGGAGGCCCACAGATACGCAGTATTTT
CASSQSGGRPTDTQYF
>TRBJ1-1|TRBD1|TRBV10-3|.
TGTGCCATCACCGGACAGGTGAACACTGAAGCTTTCTTT
CAITGQVNTEAFF
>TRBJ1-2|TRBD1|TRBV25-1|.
TGTGCCAGCAGTGACCCGGGACAGGGCCTATATGGCTACACCTTC
CASSDPGQGLYGYTF
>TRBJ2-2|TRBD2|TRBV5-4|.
TGTGCCAGCACTCCGGGGACTAGCGAGGTAACCGGGGAGCTGTTTTTT
CASTPGTSEVTGELFF
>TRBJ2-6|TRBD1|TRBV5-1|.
TGCGCCAGCAGCTTGGCTGGGACAGGGGGCTCTGGGGCCAACGTCCTGACTTTC
CASSLAGTGGSGANVLTF
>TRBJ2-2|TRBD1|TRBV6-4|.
TGTGCCAGCAGTGACTCGATCGGGCAGGGGGCGAGCGGGGAGCTGTTTTTT
CASSDSIGQGASGELFF
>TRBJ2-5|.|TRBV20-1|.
TGCAGTGCGCCAGGGGGGGAGACCCAGTACTTC
CSAPGGETQYF
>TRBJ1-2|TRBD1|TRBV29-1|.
TGCAGCGTGGAGACAGGGTTGGACGCTAACTATGGCTACACCTTC
CSVETGLDANYGYTF
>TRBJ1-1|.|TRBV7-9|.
TGTGCCAGCAGCTTAATTAGCACTGAAGCTTTCTTT
CASSLISTEAFF
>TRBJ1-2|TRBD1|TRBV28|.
TGTGCCAGCAGTGAGGGGGCAACCGACGGCTACACCTTC
CASSEGATDGYTF
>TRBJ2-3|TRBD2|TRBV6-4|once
TGTGCCAGCAGTCCTAGCGGGTCAAGCACAGATACGCAGTATTTT
CASSPSGSSTDTQYF
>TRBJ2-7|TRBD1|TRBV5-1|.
TGCGCCAGCAGCCTCATTACGGACAGGGTCCACGAGCAGTACTTC
CASSLITDRVHEQYF
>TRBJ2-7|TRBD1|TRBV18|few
TGTGCCAGCTCACGGGGACAGGGGGCGTACGAGCAGTACTTC
CASSRGQGAYEQYF